The sequence of this TCR beta chain was determined in a study of blood T cell repertoires in COVID-19. The overall study: COVID-19 samples, acute and convalescent, were from the United States, Italy and Spain. T cells, B-cell-depleted T cells, or PBMCs provided the cDNA or gDNA that served as material.

In the authors' methods: Counts of nucleated cells, estimated from reference gene primer amplification, were obtained. This table comes from immunoSEQ multiplex PCR, and its TCRdb copy is limited to in-frame clones, with some not included. V and J calls and clone size come straight from that table; D and trimming were deduced from the DNA. The table has 110,000 or so clones, 87% seen once; the top ten hold around 7.7%. Trimming pared 2 bases from V and 0 bases from J, leaving 13 bases between. This CDR3 is 17 amino acids long. CDR1 and CDR2 from the germline V gene are SEHNR and FQNEAQ (reference sequence).

This TCR came from a human donor in a cohort sampled during active COVID-19. The rearrangement links TRBV7-9 to TRBJ2-2, with D possibly TRBD1 on 5 matching bases. Sample: peripheral blood. The CDR3 DNA sequence: TGTGCCAGCAGCTTACCCATGGGGCAGCCGAACACCGGGGAGCTGTTTTTT. This translates into CASSLPMGQPNTGELFF.